These T cell receptor beta chains were read from a single sample in a study of shared clonotypes between healthy human individuals. Data came from immunoSEQ multiplex PCR; TCRdb stores just in-frame clones and leaves some out. Of about 1 million clones in the sample, around 75% were seen once. Material for sequencing was memory CD4+ T cells sorted from blood. The receptors derive from a young man in good health. Both conserved end residues are part of each CDR3. Only some rows state a clone size, as once, few, many or a class for expanded clones.

J | size | V | CDR3
TRBJ1-6 | NA | TRBV7-3 | CASRGGSYNSPLHF
TRBJ1-5 | few | TRBV27 | CASSLSRSNQPQHF
TRBJ1-5 | NA | TRBV5-1 | CASSLDLNQPQHF
TRBJ1-3 | NA | TRBV28 | CASSLAAEPRNTIYF
TRBJ2-1 | NA | TRBV9 | CASSVDGGLYNEQFF
TRBJ1-2 | NA | TRBV30 | CAWSVRARSDQGYTF
TRBJ2-7 | NA | TRBV5-4 | CASSLGTNSYEQYF
TRBJ2-1 | NA | TRBV6-5 | CATRQGPHEQFF
TRBJ2-7 | many | TRBV5-1 | CASSVGLASYEQYF
TRBJ1-2 | few | TRBV5-4 | CASSLTQGNYGYTF
TRBJ1-4 | NA | TRBV18 | CASSPRTEEEKLFF
TRBJ1-5 | NA | TRBV30 | CAWTEGGFGQPQHF
TRBJ2-1 | NA | TRBV15 | CATSRDLGQGHEQFF
TRBJ2-3 | NA | TRBV7-8 | CASSFGTGEPYTQYF
TRBJ1-1 | NA | TRBV5-6 | CASSFSARGWGNTEAFF
TRBJ2-7 | NA | TRBV19 | CASSTSGTTLAEQYF
TRBJ2-5 | once | TRBV6-1 | CASSDRAPETQYF
TRBJ2-3 | NA | TRBV9 | CASSAGLAGVGTDTQYF
TRBJ1-5 | NA | TRBV19 | CASLPRAGPQPQHF
TRBJ1-2 | NA | TRBV6-4 | CASRPDSYGGYTF
TRBJ2-1 | NA | TRBV15 | CATSRERTGGRTSSYNEQFF
TRBJ2-7 | NA | TRBV6-5 | CASSLGQAGVYEQYF
TRBJ1-2 | NA | TRBV27 | CASGPSAYYGYTF
TRBJ2-1 | NA | TRBV10-3 | CAISEGGRDGEQFF
TRBJ2-7 | NA | TRBV5-8 | CASSLQGVFGEQYF
TRBJ2-1 | NA | TRBV4-3 | CASSQERVPYNEQFF
TRBJ1-1 | NA | TRBV27 | CASSWQQRDTEAFF
TRBJ2-3 | NA | TRBV11-2 | CASSSVVPTDTQYF
TRBJ1-1 | NA | TRBV6-1 | CASSVQGSNTEAFF
TRBJ2-1 | NA | TRBV28 | CASRSAGSVFNVEFF
TRBJ2-3 | NA | TRBV29-1 | CSVEGRGAGDTQYF
TRBJ2-3 | NA | TRBV5-1 | CASSLALAVADTQYF
TRBJ1-1 | NA | TRBV6-1 | CASSVMTGPATEAFF
TRBJ2-5 | NA | TRBV7-3 | CASSASGLAGGETQYF
TRBJ1-1 | NA | TRBV6-1 | CASSEPVGKRLNTEAFF
TRBJ2-4 | NA | TRBV7-7 | CPTTGGAKNIQYF
TRBJ1-3 | once | TRBV12-5 | CASGNGLPNSGNTIYF
TRBJ2-1 | few | TRBV28 | CASPPGASSYNEQFF
TRBJ2-1 | NA | TRBV27 | CAVYSGSRGNEQFF
TRBJ2-7 | NA | TRBV11-2 | CASSLGTVYEQYF
TRBJ1-2 | few | TRBV18 | CASSFRGENGYTF
TRBJ2-6 | NA | TRBV9 | CASSVDYNFGANVLTF
TRBJ2-3 | few | TRBV4-2 | CASSQEGTTCYF
TRBJ1-4 | NA | TRBV28 | CASSLSQGSEKLFF
TRBJ2-7 | NA | TRBV5-1 | CASSSRGTADGEQYF
TRBJ1-1 | NA | TRBV10-3 | CAISFGTGDLGAFF
TRBJ2-2 | NA | TRBV25-1 | CASSVFRDANTGELFF
TRBJ1-5 | NA | TRBV27 | CASSPGNSNQPQHF
TRBJ1-1 | few | TRBV9 | CASSVRGLAEAFF
TRBJ2-5 | once | TRBV10-3 | CAISGGETQYF
TRBJ1-1 | NA | TRBV5-6 | CASSWGTEAFF
TRBJ2-7 | NA | TRBV18 | CASSSPNEQYF
TRBJ2-2 | NA | TRBV11-2 | CASSLDQWGARSGELFF